The source of this T cell receptor (beta chain) is a study of OX40 agonist ivuxolimab in advanced cancers. Study-level information: The study gave patients intravenous ivuxolimab at 0.01 to 10 mg/kg every 2 weeks.

TCRdb keeps only in-frame clones here, not all; method: immunoSEQ multiplex PCR. The sample holds roughly 89,000 clones, approximately 90% seen once. This clone was counted a single time. Antigen unknown. CDR3 length: 17 amino acids. Germline V gene lookup returns CDR1 SEHNR and CDR2 FQNEAQ (reference sequence). Autoimmune disease history or systemic immunosuppression disqualified patients. Study outcomes and limitations: Normalized expansion of T-cell clones was also low for some nonresponders. Doses of 0.1 to 3.0 mg/kg were accompanied by clonal expansion of CD4+ and CD8+ blood T cells by week 6.

J is TRBJ2-3 and V is TRBV7-9; 7 nucleotides match TRBD2. The sequence derives from an adult with an advanced solid tumor such as melanoma, head and neck, liver or kidney cancer. Here the sequenced sample was CD4+ or CD8+ T cells sorted from blood, taken in a trial of the OX40 agonist ivuxolimab. CDR3 sequence: CAGGEALGSLSTDTQYF. The CDR3 DNA reads as TGTGCTGGGGGGGAGGCATTGGGTTCACTAAGCACAGATACGCAGTATTTT.